The 19 T cell receptor beta chains given below trace back to one sample, sequenced in a study of blood T cell repertoires in COVID-19. Clones were read by immunoSEQ multiplex PCR, and TCRdb kept only the in-frame ones, dropping some. The data show under 250,000 clones, with 70% to 90% seen just once and about 8.2% held by the top ten. Input material: PBMCs or T cells enriched from blood (not recorded which). The origin of the receptors is a woman aged 45-60 years with acute COVID-19.

The CDR3 DNA reads as TGTGCCAGTAATGGACAGTCCTATGGCTACACCTTC. As protein: CASNGQSYGYTF. The chain combines TRBV19 with TRBJ1-2; a possible D gene is TRBD1 (6 bases). Germline V gives CDR1 LNHDA, CDR2 SQIVND (reference sequence). Trimming left V 7 bases short and J 4 bases short, with 10 bases between. CDR3 size: 12 residues.

The chain links TRBV7-9 to TRBJ1-1, with D hard to call. There are 17 residues in the CDR3. Trimming left V 5 bases short and J 1 base short, with 20 bases between. Germline V gene data show CDR1 as SEHNR and CDR2 as FQNEAQ (reference sequence). The CDR3 region is CASSPRSPPERNTEAFF. CDR3 DNA sequence: TGTGCCAGCAGCCCACGGTCTCCCCCGGAGAGGAACACTGAAGCTTTCTTT. The full variable domain, with the rest looked up from reference TRBV7-9 and TRBJ1-1, is DTGVSQNPRHKITKRGQNVTFRCDPISEHNRLYWYRQTLGQGPEFLTYFQNEAQLEKSRLLSDRFSAERPKGSFSTLEIQRTEQGDSAMYLCASSPRSPPERNTEAFFGQGTRLTVV.

The chain is built from TRBV18 and TRBJ1-1, with D perhaps TRBD1 (6 bases). The CDR3 runs 13 residues. From germline, CDR1 is KGHSH and CDR2 LQKENI. V dropped 5 bases and J dropped 0 bases, with 7 bases sitting between them. The CDR3 DNA reads TGTGCCAGCTCAGGGGGCCTGAACACTGAAGCTTTCTTT. This gives the protein CASSGGLNTEAFF.

The V and J genes are TRBV30 and TRBJ2-1; TRBD1 aligns across 9 bases. The germline V gene encodes CDR1 GTSNPN and CDR2 SVGIG (reference sequence). The ends lost 5 bases at V and 8 bases at J; junction bases unmatched: 10. The CDR3 length is 14 residues. This chain's CDR3 is CAWLRDRVSDEQFF. CDR3 in DNA: TGTGCCTGGCTTCGGGACAGGGTCTCGGATGAGCAGTTCTTC.

In its sample, this clone was seen a few times. V is TRBV7-2 and J is TRBJ1-6, with 8 positions matching TRBD1. Germline V lookup: CDR1 SGHTA, CDR2 FQGNSA. Trimming at V came to 5 bases and at J to 10 bases, leaving 4 bases not matched to a gene. This CDR3 is 13 amino acids long. DNA for the CDR3: TGTGCCAGCAGCGGACAGGGAAGATCACCCCTCCACTTT. This codes for CASSGQGRSPLHF.

J is TRBJ1-3 and V is TRBV30; D remains unclear. Germline V lookup: CDR1 GTSNPN, CDR2 SVGIG (reference sequence). The CDR3 has 14 amino acids. V was trimmed by 1 base and J by 6 bases, leaving 13 bases between them. As DNA, the CDR3 is TGTGCCTGGAGTGAATTGGGAGTAATAAACACCATATATTTT. Amino acid sequence: CAWSELGVINTIYF.

This clone was recorded only once. The rearrangement links TRBV6-2 or TRBV6-3 to TRBJ2-7; no clear D gene. Germline lookup yields CDR1 MNHEY and CDR2 SVGEGT. Trimming took 4 bases from V and 4 from J, leaving 8 bases between them. CDR3 length equals 12 residues. CDR3 protein: CASSFGAYEQYF. The CDR3 DNA reads TGTGCCAGCAGTTTCGGAGCTTACGAGCAGTACTTC.

This chain joins TRBV29-1 and TRBJ1-2; D is uncertain. The germline V gene has CDR1 SQVTM and CDR2 ANQGSEA. Trimming cost V 1 base and J 2 bases, with 5 bases left between them. This CDR3 is 12 amino acids long. As DNA, the CDR3 is TGCAGCGTTGAAGCACTAAACTATGGCTACACCTTC. Amino acids: CSVEALNYGYTF.

The V call is TRBV19, the J call TRBJ1-5, with 7 bases identical to TRBD1. The V and J ends lost 7 bases and 2 bases, in that order; junction bases with no gene match: 8. This CDR3 has 15 residues. CDR1 LNHDA and CDR2 SQIVND come from the germline V gene (reference sequence). The DNA of the CDR3 is TGTGCCAGTATCTCACGAACAGGGGGCAATCAGCCCCAGCATTTT. Amino acid sequence: CASISRTGGNQPQHF.

J is TRBJ2-6 and V is TRBV7-2; TRBD2 agrees at 7 bases. The ends lost 6 bases at V and 4 bases at J; junction bases unmatched: 12. Germline-derived CDR1 and CDR2 are SGHTA and FQGNSA. CDR3 length: 17 residues. DNA of the CDR3: TGTGCCAGCAGTCAGGGAGGGCTAGCGTTCGGGGCCAACGTCCTGACTTTC. Amino acids: CASSQGGLAFGANVLTF.

The chain links TRBV5-6 to TRBJ1-2; the match to TRBD1 covers 12 bases. Germline V CDR1 and CDR2: SGHDT, YYEEEE. V lost 5 bases, J lost 7 bases, and 15 bases stayed unmatched. CDR3 length: 17 residues. The CDR3 coding sequence is TGTGCCAGCAGTCTGGGTGGGGACAGGGGGCTTGATCGTGGCTACACCTTC. Amino acid sequence: CASSLGGDRGLDRGYTF.

The chain links TRBV27 to TRBJ1-2; maybe TRBD1 (6 bases). Trimming took 3 bases from V and 8 from J, leaving 19 bases between them. Germline CDR1 is MNHEY and CDR2 is SMNVEV (reference sequence). This CDR3 is 15 amino acids long. The CDR3 loop reads CASSFVTGLFGGYTF. For the CDR3, the DNA is TGTGCCAGCAGTTTTGTGACAGGCCTTTTCGGCGGCTACACCTTC.

The DNA of the CDR3 is TGTGCCAGCAGCCAACCGGGACAGAACTATGGCTACACCTTC. The encoded protein is CASSQPGQNYGYTF. The V call is TRBV11-2, the J call TRBJ1-2; 7 bases are shared with TRBD1. The ends lost 5 bases at V and 2 bases at J; junction bases unmatched: 5. CDR3 length: 14 amino acids. CDR1 SGHAT and CDR2 FQNNGV come from the germline V gene.

The CDR3 reads CASSPRGGENTEAFF. In DNA form, the CDR3 reads TGTGCCAGCAGCCCGAGAGGAGGAGAGAACACTGAAGCTTTCTTT. This chain joins TRBV7-2 and TRBJ1-1, with D unresolved. Trimming removed 5 bases at V and 1 base at J, with 14 bases between. Looked up from germline, CDR1 is SGHTA and CDR2 is FQGNSA. This CDR3 has 15 residues.

The chain has TRBV29-1 and TRBJ1-3; 7 bases agree with TRBD1. CDR1 is SQVTM and CDR2 is ANQGSEA in the germline V gene. Trimming took 4 bases from V and 7 from J; bases not matched to a gene: 7. The CDR3 covers 13 residues. Written as DNA, the CDR3 is TGCAGCGTTGTGGAGGGGGCGGTGAACACCATATATTTT. It codes for CSVVEGAVNTIYF.

This sequence joins TRBV11-2 and TRBJ1-4, with D hard to call. This CDR3 has 14 residues. V was cut by 1 base and J by 4 bases, with 7 bases left in between. Germline CDR1 reads SGHAT; CDR2 reads FQNNGV. The DNA of the CDR3 is TGTGCCAGCAGCTTAGGGCGGAATAATGAAAAACTGTTTTTT. Translated: CASSLGRNNEKLFF.

The rearrangement links TRBV30 to TRBJ2-7, with 7 bases fitting TRBD2. Germline-derived CDR1 and CDR2 are GTSNPN and SVGIG (reference sequence). The CDR3 has 14 residues. V was pared by 0 bases and J by 3 bases, with 5 bases of the junction left unmatched. The CDR3 region is CAWSVRAGNYEQYF. DNA for the CDR3: TGTGCCTGGAGTGTACGAGCGGGGAACTACGAGCAGTACTTC.

The rearrangement joins TRBV5-1 to TRBJ2-1; possibly TRBD2 for D (6 bases). The ends were cut back, 0 bases at V and 6 bases at J, with 13 bases in the middle. Germline V gene sequence: CDR1 SGHRS, CDR2 YFSETQ. The CDR3 spans 15 residues. DNA of the CDR3: TGCGCCAGCAGCTTGGACCGGGGGTTGAGCAATGAGCAGTTCTTC. Its translation: CASSLDRGLSNEQFF.

The chain employs TRBV10-1 and TRBJ2-7; tentative D call: TRBD1 (6 bases). The CDR3 has 14 residues. V lost 9 bases to trimming and J lost 2 bases, with 17 bases between them. Germline-derived CDR1 and CDR2 are WNHNN and SYGVQD (reference sequence). The CDR3 region is CARIWTEPTYEQYF. The CDR3 DNA reads as TGCGCCAGAATCTGGACAGAACCTACCTACGAGCAGTACTTC.